The entry below describes one TCR beta chain. Its antigen is not known. The sample originates from a study of cytomegalovirus exposure and HLA in healthy donors. Study results and caveats: In a later analysis, TCR beta V- and J-gene trimming showed a link to a missense DCLRE1C variant.

PCR used 60 Vbeta primers and 13 Jbeta primers. Libraries were prepared by immunoSEQ multiplex PCR; TCRdb keeps only in-frame clonotypes and omits some of them. Among fewer than 130,000 clones listed, less than 80% were seen once. Germline V gene sequence: CDR1 MGHRA, CDR2 YSYEKL. Trimming stripped 0 bases from V and 9 bases from J, with 9 bases between. The CDR3 length is 13 residues. The V gene is TRBV4-1, the J gene TRBJ2-1, with D tentatively TRBD2 (5 bases). Material for sequencing was PBMCs. This TCR came from a man aged 25 to 45 in good health and CMV-seropositive. The CDR3 DNA sequence: TGCGCCAGCAGCCAAGAAACTAGGACTGAGCAGTTCTTC. Its translation: CASSQETRTEQFF.